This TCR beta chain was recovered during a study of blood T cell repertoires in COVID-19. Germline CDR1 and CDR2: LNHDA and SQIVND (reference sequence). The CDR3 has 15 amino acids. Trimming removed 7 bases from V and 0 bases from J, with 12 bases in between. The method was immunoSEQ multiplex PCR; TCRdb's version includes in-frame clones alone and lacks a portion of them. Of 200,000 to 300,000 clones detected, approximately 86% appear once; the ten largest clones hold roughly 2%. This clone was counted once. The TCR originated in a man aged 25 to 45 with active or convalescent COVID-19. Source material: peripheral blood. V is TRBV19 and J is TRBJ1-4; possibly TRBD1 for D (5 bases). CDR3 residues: CASKGVEATNEKLFF. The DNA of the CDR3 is TGTGCCAGTAAAGGGGTAGAGGCAACTAATGAAAAACTGTTTTTT.